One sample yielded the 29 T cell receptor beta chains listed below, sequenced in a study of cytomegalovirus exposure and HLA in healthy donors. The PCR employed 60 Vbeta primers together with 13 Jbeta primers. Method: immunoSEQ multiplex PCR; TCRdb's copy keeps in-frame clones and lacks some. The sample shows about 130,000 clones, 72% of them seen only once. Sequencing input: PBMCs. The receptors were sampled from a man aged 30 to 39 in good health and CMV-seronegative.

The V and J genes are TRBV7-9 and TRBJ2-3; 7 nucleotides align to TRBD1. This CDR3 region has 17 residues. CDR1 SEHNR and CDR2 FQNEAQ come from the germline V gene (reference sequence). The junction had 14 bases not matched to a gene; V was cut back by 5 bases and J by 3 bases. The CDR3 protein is CASSPKKTGLGTDTQYF. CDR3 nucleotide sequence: TGTGCCAGCAGCCCAAAAAAGACAGGGTTAGGGACAGATACGCAGTATTTT. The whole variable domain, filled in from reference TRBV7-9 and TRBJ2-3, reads DTGVSQNPRHKITKRGQNVTFRCDPISEHNRLYWYRQTLGQGPEFLTYFQNEAQLEKSRLLSDRFSAERPKGSFSTLEIQRTEQGDSAMYLCASSPKKTGLGTDTQYFGPGTRLTVL.

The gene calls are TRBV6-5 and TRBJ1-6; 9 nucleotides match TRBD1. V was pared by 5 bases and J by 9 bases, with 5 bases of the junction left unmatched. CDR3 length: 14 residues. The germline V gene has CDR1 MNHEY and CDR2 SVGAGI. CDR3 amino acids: CASSRQGVTSPLHF. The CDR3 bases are TGTGCCAGCAGTCGACAGGGGGTTACTTCACCCCTCCACTTT.

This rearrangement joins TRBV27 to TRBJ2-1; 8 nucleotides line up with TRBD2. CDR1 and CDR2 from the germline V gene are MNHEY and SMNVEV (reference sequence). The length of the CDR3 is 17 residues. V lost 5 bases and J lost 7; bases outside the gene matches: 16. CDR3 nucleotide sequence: TGTGCCAGCAGTCCGCTATTAGCGGGGTATGGGGTGAATGAGCAGTTCTTC. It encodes CASSPLLAGYGVNEQFF.

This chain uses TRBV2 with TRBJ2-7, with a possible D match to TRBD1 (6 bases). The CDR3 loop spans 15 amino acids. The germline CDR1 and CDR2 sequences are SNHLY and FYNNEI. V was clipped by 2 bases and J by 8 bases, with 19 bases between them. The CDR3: CASSETTGNIGKQYF. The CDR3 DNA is TGTGCCAGCAGTGAAACAACAGGGAATATCGGCAAGCAGTACTTC.

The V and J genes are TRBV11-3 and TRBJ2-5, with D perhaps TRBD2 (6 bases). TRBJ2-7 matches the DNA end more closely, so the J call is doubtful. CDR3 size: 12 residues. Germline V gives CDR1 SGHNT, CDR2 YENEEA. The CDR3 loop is CASSRGLSEQYF. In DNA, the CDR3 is TGTGCCAGCAGCCGGGGACTTTCCGAGCAGTACTTC.

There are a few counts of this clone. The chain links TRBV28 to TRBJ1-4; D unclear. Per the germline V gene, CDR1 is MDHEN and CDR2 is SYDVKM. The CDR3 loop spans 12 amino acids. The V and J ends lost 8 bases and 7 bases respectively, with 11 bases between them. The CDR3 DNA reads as TGTGCCAGCGGCGGACTTACTGAAAAACTGTTTTTT. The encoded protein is CASGGLTEKLFF.

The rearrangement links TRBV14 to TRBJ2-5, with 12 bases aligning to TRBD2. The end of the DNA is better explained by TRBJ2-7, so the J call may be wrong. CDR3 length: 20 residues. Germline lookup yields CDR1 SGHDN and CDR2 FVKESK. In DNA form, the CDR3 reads TGTGCCAGCAGCCAAGATGGAACGAAGGTCGGGACTAGCGGGTTATACGAGCAGTACTTC. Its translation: CASSQDGTKVGTSGLYEQYF.

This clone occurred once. The CDR3 DNA reads as TGCAGCGTACGACGTGGGGACAGGGGCGAATCACCTTATGGCTACACCTTC. It translates to CSVRRGDRGESPYGYTF. The chain joins TRBV29-1 to TRBJ1-2; the match to TRBD1 covers 10 bases. Losses at the gene ends were 6 bases for V and 5 bases for J; bases not matched to a gene: 18. CDR3 length equals 17 residues. Germline V lookup: CDR1 SQVTM, CDR2 ANQGSEA.

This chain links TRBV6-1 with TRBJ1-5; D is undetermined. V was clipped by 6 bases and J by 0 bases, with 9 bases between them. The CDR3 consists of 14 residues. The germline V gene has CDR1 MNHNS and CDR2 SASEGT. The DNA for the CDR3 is TGTGCCAGCAGCTATGGACTTAGCAATCAGCCCCAGCATTTT. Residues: CASSYGLSNQPQHF.

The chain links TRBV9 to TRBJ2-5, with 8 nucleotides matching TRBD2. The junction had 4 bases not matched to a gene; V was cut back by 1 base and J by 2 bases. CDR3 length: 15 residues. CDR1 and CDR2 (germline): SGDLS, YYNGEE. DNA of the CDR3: TGTGCCAGCAGCGTAACGGGGGGGCGGCAAGAGACCCAGTACTTC. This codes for CASSVTGGRQETQYF.

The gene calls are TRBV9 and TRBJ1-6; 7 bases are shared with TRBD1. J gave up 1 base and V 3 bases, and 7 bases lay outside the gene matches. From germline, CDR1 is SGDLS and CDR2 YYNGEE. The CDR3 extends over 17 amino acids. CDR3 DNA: TGTGCCAGCAGCGCCGGATTGGACAGGTCCTATAATTCACCCCTCCACTTT. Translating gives CASSAGLDRSYNSPLHF.

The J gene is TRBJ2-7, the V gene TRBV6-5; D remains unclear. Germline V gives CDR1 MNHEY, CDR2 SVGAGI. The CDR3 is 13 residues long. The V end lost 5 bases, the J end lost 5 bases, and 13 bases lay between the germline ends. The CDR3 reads CASSMVGLNEQYF. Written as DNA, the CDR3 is TGTGCCAGCAGTATGGTGGGCCTCAACGAGCAGTACTTC.

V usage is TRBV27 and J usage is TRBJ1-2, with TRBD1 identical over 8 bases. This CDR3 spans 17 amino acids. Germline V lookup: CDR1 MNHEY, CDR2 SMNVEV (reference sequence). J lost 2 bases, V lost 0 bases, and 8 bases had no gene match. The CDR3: CASSLSSWTGINYGYTF. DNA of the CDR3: TGTGCCAGCAGTTTATCATCCTGGACAGGGATAAACTATGGCTACACCTTC.

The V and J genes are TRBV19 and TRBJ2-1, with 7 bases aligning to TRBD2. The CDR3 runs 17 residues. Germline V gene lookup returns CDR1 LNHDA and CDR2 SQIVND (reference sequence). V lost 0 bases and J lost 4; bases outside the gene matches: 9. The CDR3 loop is CASSIDPNSGVYNEQFF. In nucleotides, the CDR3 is TGTGCCAGTAGTATAGATCCCAACAGCGGGGTTTACAATGAGCAGTTCTTC. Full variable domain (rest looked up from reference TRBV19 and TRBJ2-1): DGGITQSPKYLFRKEGQNVTLSCEQNLNHDAMYWYRQDPGQGLRLIYYSQIVNDFQKGDIAEGYSVSREKKESFPLTVTSAQKNPTAFYLCASSIDPNSGVYNEQFFGPGTRLTVL.

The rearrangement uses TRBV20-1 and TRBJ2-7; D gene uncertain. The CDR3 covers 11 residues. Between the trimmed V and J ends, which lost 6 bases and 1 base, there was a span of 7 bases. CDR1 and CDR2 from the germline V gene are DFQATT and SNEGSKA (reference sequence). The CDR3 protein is CSAPQSYEQYF. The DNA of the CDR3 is TGCAGTGCCCCCCAGTCCTACGAGCAGTACTTC.

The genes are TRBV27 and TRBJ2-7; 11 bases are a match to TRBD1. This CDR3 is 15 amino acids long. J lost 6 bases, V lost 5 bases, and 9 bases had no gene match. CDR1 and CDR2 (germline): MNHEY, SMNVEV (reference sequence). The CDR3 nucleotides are TGTGCCAGCAGTGCGGGGACAGGGGGTGTGGGCGAGCAGTACTTC. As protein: CASSAGTGGVGEQYF.

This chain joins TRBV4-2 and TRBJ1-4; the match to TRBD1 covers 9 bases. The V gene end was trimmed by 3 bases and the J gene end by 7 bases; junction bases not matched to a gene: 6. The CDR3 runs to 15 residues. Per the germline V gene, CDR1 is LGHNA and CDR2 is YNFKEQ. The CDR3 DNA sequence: TGTGCCAGCAGCCAGGGGGACAGGGATCTTGAAAAACTGTTTTTT. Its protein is CASSQGDRDLEKLFF.

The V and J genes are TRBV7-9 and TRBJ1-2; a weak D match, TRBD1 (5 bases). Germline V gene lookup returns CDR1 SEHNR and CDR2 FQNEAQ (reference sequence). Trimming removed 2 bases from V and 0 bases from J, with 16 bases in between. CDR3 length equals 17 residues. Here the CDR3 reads CASSLRRFDRTNYGYTF. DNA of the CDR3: TGTGCCAGCAGCTTACGTCGGTTCGACAGAACTAACTATGGCTACACCTTC.

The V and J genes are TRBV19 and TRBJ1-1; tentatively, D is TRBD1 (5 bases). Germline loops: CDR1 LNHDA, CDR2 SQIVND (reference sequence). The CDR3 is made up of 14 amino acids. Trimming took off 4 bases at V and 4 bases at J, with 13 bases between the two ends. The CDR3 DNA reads TGTGCCAGTAGTACCCGGGGGGTGAGCACTGAAGCTTTCTTT. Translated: CASSTRGVSTEAFF.

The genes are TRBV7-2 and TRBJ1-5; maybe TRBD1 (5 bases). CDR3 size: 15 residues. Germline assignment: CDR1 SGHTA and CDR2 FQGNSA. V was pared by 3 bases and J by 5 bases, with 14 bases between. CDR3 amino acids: CASSLNGGSHQPQHF. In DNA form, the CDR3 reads TGTGCCAGCAGCTTGAACGGGGGGTCCCATCAGCCCCAGCATTTT.

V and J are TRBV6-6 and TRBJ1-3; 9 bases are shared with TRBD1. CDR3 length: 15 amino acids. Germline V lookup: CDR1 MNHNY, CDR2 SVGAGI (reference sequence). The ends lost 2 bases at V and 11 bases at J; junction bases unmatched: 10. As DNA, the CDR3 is TGTGCCAGCAGTTACGGGACAGGGATAAAACAGCCCATATATTTT. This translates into CASSYGTGIKQPIYF.

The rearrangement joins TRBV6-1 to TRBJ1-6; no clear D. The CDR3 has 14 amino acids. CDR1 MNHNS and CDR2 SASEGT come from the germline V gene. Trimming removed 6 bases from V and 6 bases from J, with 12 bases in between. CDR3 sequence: CASSGRRLNSPLHF. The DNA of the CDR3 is TGTGCCAGCAGCGGTCGTCGCCTTAATTCACCCCTCCACTTT.

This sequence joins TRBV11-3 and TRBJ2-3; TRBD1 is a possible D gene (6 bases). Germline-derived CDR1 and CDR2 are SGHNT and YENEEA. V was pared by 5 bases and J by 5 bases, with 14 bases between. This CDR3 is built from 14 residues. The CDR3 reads CASSLLDRQDTQYF. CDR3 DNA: TGTGCCAGCAGCCTACTCGACAGGCAAGATACGCAGTATTTT.

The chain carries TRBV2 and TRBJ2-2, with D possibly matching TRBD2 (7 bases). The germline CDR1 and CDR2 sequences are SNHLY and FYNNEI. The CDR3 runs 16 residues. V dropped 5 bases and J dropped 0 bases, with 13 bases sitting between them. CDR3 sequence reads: CASSLEGGSNTGELFF. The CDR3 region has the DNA TGTGCCAGCAGTTTAGAGGGGGGGTCGAACACCGGGGAGCTGTTTTTT.

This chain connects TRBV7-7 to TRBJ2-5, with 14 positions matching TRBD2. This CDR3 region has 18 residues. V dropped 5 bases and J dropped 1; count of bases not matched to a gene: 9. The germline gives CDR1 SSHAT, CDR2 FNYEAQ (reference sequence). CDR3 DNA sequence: TGTGCCAGCAGCCCTCGACTAGCGGGGGGGCTCTCCCAAGAGACCCAGTACTTC. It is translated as CASSPRLAGGLSQETQYF.

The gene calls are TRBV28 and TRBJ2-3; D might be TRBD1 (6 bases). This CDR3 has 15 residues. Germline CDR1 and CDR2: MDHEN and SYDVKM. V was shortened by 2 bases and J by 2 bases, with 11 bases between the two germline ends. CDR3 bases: TGTGCCAGCAGTTTAGTGGGGGCGCCCACAGATACGCAGTATTTT. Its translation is CASSLVGAPTDTQYF.

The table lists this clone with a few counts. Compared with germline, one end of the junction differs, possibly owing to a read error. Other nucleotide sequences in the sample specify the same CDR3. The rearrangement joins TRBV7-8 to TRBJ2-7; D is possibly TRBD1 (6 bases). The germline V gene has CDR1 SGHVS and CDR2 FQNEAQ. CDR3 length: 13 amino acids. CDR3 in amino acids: CASKQGPAYEQYF. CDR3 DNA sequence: TGTGCTAGCAAGCAGGGGCCGGCATACGAGCAGTACTTC. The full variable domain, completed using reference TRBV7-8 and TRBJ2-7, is GAGVSQSPRYKVAKRGQDVALRCDPISGHVSLFWYQQALGQGPEFLTYFQNEAQLDKSGLPSDRFFAERPEGSVSTLKIQRTQQEDSAVYLCASKQGPAYEQYFGPGTRLTVT.

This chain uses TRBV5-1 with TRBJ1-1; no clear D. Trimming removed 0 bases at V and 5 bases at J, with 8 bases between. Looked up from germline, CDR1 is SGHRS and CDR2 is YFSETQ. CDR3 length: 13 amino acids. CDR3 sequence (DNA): TGCGCCAGCAGCTTGGGGACGGGGACTGAAGCTTTCTTT. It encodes CASSLGTGTEAFF.

CDR3: CASSLPGEGEQYF. The CDR3 DNA reads TGTGCCAGCAGCTTACCGGGGGAGGGGGAGCAGTACTTC. The chain uses TRBV7-9 and TRBJ2-7; 7 bases map to TRBD2. With 2 bases clipped from V and 7 bases from J, the junction kept 5 bases outside the gene matches. The CDR3 runs 13 residues. The germline V gene has CDR1 SEHNR and CDR2 FQNEAQ (reference sequence).